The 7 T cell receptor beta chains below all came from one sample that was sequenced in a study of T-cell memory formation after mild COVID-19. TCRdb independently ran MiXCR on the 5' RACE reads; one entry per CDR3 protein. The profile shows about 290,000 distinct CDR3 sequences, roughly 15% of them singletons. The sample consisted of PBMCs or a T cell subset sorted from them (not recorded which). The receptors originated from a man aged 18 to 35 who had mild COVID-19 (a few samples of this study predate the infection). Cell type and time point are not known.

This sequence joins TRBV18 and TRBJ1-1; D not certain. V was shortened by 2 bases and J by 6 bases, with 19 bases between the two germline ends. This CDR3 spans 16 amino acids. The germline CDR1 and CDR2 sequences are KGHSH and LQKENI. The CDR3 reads CASSPGIYGGRAEAFF. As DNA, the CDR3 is TGTGCCAGCTCACCAGGGATTTACGGCGGCCGGGCTGAAGCTTTCTTT.

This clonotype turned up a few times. CDR3 bases: TGCGCCAGCAGCCACCCGACAGGGAGTGAGCAGTACTTC. Its protein is CASSHPTGSEQYF. V is TRBV4-1 and J is TRBJ2-7; 7 nucleotides agree with TRBD1. V shed 3 bases and J 7 bases; nucleotides not matched to a gene: 6. Germline V gives CDR1 MGHRA, CDR2 YSYEKL. The CDR3 runs to 13 residues.

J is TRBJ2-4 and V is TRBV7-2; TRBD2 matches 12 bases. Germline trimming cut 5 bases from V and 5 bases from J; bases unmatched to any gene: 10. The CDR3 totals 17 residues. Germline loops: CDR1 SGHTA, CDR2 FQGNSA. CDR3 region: CASSLRIRTSGENIQYF. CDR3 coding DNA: TGTGCCAGCAGCCTCCGGATCAGGACTAGCGGGGAAAACATTCAGTACTTC.

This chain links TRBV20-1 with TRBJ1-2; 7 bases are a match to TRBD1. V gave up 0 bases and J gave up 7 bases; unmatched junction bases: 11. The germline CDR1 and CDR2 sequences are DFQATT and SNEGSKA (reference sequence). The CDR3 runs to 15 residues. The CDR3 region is CSARDLGRGILGYTF. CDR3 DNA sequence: TGCAGTGCTAGAGATTTGGGCAGGGGGATTCTTGGCTACACCTTC.

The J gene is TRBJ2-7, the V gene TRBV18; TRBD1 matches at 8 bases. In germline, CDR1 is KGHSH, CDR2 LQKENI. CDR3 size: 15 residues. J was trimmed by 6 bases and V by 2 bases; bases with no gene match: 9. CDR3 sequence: CASSPGRDRSIEQYV. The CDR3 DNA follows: TGTGCCAGCTCACCAGGTCGGGACAGGTCCATCGAGCAGTACGTC.

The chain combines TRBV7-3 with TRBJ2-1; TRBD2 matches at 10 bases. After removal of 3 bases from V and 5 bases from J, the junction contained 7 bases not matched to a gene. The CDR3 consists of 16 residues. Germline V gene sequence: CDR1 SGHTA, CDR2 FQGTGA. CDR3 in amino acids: CASSLSGGDLDNEQFF. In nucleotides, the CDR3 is TGTGCCAGCAGCTTGAGCGGGGGGGATTTGGACAATGAGCAGTTCTTC.

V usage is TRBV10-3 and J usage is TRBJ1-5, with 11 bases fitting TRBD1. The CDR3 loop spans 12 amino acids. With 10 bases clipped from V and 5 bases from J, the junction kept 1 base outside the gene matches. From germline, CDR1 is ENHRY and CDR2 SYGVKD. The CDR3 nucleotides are TGTGCCACGGGACAGGGGGATCAGCCCCAGCATTTT. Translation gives CATGQGDQPQHF.